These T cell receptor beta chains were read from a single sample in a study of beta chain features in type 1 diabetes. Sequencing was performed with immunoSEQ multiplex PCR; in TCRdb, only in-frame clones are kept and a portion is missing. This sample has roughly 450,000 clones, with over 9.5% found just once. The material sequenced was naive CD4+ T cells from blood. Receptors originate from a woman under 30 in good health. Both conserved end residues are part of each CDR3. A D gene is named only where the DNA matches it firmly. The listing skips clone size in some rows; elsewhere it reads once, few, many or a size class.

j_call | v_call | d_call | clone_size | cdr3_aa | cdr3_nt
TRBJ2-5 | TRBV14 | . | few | CASSQAYHRAKETQYF | TGTGCCAGCAGCCAAGCATACCACCGAGCTAAAGAGACCCAGTACTTC
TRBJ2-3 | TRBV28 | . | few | CASSLATDTQYF | TGTGCCAGCAGTCTAGCCACAGATACGCAGTATTTT
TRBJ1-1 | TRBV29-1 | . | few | CSVERRARLNTEAFF | TGCAGCGTTGAAAGGCGGGCCCGTCTGAACACTGAAGCTTTCTTT
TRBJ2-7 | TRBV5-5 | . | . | CASSLEGFEQYF | TGTGCCAGCAGCTTGGAAGGGTTCGAGCAGTACTTC
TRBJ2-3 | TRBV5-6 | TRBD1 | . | CASYRQGSADTQYF | TGTGCCAGCTACCGACAGGGTAGCGCAGATACGCAGTATTTT
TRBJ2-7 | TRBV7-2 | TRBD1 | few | CASRRTGSYEQYF | TGTGCCAGCCGTAGGACAGGTTCCTACGAGCAGTACTTC
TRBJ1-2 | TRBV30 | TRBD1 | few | CAWSADRVNYTF | TGTGCCTGGAGTGCGGACAGGGTCAACTACACCTTC
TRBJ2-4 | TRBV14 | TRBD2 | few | CASSQPPLAGGANIQYF | TGTGCCAGCAGCCAACCACCTCTAGCGGGAGGAGCCAACATTCAGTACTTC
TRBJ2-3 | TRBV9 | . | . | CASSVRWEWVDTQYF | TGTGCCAGCAGCGTAAGGTGGGAGTGGGTAGATACGCAGTATTTT
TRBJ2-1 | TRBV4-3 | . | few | CASSLQIGTDNEQFF | TGCGCCAGCAGCCTCCAAATCGGGACGGACAATGAGCAGTTCTTC
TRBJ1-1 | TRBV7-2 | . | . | CASSLDSRNTEAFF | TGTGCCAGCAGCTTAGACTCCCGGAACACTGAAGCTTTCTTT
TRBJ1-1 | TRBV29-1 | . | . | CSVRSPTDTEAFF | TGCAGCGTCCGGTCACCGACAGACACTGAAGCTTTCTTT
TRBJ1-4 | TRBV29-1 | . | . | CSVGGNDEKLFF | TGCAGCGTTGGAGGGAACGACGAAAAACTGTTTTTT
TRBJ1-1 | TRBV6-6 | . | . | CASAFPNTEAFF | TGTGCCAGTGCCTTCCCGAACACTGAAGCTTTCTTT
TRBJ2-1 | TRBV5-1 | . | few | CASGTVDEQFF | TGCGCCAGCGGCACTGTGGATGAGCAGTTCTTC
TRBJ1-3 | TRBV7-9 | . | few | CASSSMASKGNTIYF | TGTGCCAGCAGCTCGATGGCCAGTAAAGGAAACACCATATATTTT
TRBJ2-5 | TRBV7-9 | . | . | CASSLRTTETQYF | TGTGCCAGCAGCCTCAGGACCACGGAGACCCAGTACTTC
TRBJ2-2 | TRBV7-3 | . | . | CASSQDDPTGELFF | TGTGCCAGCAGCCAAGACGATCCAACCGGGGAGCTGTTTTTT
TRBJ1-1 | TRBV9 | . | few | CASSPSQGNTEAFF | TGTGCCAGCAGCCCGAGCCAGGGTAACACTGAAGCTTTCTTT
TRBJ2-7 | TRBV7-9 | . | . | CASEVLGGYEQYF | TGTGCCAGCGAGGTACTAGGTGGTTACGAGCAGTACTTC